This TCR beta chain was captured by sequencing in a study of blood T cell repertoires in COVID-19. Study-wide background: T cells, B-cell-depleted T cells, or PBMCs provided the cDNA or gDNA that served as material.

In the study's own analysis: The assay estimated nucleated cells by amplifying reference gene primers. Profiled with immunoSEQ multiplex PCR; TCRdb holds only in-frame clones, not every one. The DNA was the basis for D and trimming; V, J and clone size are from that table. The data contain 70,000 to 95,000 clones, approximately 80% of them singletons. The sequenced sample was peripheral blood. This clonotype was sampled from a human donor in a cohort sampled during active COVID-19.

The CDR3 reads CASSPTALGADEQFF. The CDR3 nucleotides read TGCGCCAGCAGCCCCACTGCCCTAGGAGCCGATGAGCAGTTCTTC. The rearrangement joins TRBV4-1 to TRBJ2-1; D not resolved. Germline V gives CDR1 MGHRA, CDR2 YSYEKL. This CDR3 has 15 residues. V lost 4 bases, J lost 8 bases, and 18 bases lay in between.